The 3 T cell receptor beta chains reported below all come from one sample, sequenced in a study of blood T cell repertoires in COVID-19. Profiling relied on immunoSEQ multiplex PCR, and the TCRdb table lists in-frame clones only, not all of them. Of 200,000 to 300,000 clones in the sample, around 90% were seen once. The sample consisted of peripheral blood. Receptors originate from a man aged 25-40 years with COVID-19, enrolled during active disease.

The chain is built from TRBV18 and TRBJ1-5; 8 bases line up with TRBD1. CDR1 is KGHSH and CDR2 is LQKENI in the germline V gene. J lost 3 bases, V lost 3 bases, and 7 bases had no gene match. This CDR3 contains 16 residues. Here the CDR3 reads CASSPLRQGNNQPQHF. As DNA, the CDR3 is TGTGCCAGCTCACCCCTGCGACAGGGGAACAATCAGCCCCAGCATTTT.

The rearrangement uses TRBV12-3 or TRBV12-4 and TRBJ2-3; D gene uncertain. The germline V and J ends were trimmed by 8 bases and 8 bases, with 14 bases remaining between them. This CDR3 has 12 amino acids. This CDR3 reads CASRSIIGTQYF. As DNA, the CDR3 is TGTGCCAGCCGATCTATTATCGGTACGCAGTATTTT.

The chain couples TRBV2 to TRBJ1-5; D is perhaps TRBD1 (5 bases). Germline assignment: CDR1 SNHLY and CDR2 FYNNEI. The V end lost 6 bases, the J end lost 0 bases, and 15 bases lay between the germline ends. The CDR3 covers 16 residues. The CDR3 is CASRALDDSSNQPQHF. As DNA, the CDR3 is TGTGCCAGCAGGGCCCTGGATGACAGTAGCAATCAGCCCCAGCATTTT.